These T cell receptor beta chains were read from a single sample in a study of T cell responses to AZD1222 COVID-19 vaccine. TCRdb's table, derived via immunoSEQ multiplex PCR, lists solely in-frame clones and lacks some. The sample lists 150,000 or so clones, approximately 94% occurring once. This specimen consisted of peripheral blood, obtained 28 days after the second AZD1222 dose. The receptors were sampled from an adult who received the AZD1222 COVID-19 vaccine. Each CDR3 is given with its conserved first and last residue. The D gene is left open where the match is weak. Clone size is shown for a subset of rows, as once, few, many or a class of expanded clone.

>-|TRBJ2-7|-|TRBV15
CATSRYGSLDEQYF
TGTGCCACCAGCAGATACGGGTCTCTGGACGAGCAGTACTTC
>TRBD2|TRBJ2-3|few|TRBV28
CASSLNLAGRGNTQYF
TGTGCCAGCAGTTTAAATCTAGCGGGAAGAGGGAATACGCAGTATTTT
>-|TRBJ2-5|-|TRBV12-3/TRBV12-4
CASSGETQYF
TGTGCCAGCAGCGGGGAGACCCAGTACTTC
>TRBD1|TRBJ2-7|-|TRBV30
CAWSVGRGLNEQYF
TGTGCCTGGAGTGTAGGCAGGGGGCTCAACGAGCAGTACTTC
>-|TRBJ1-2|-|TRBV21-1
CASSKARGQSGGYTF
TGTGCCAGCAGCAAAGCGCGGGGACAGTCGGGTGGCTACACCTTC
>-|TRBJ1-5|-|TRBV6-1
CASSEAGWGNQPQHF
TGTGCCAGCAGTGAAGCAGGTTGGGGCAATCAGCCCCAGCATTTT
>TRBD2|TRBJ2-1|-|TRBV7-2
CASSSPGTSGYNEQFF
TGTGCCAGCAGCTCCCCCGGGACTAGCGGTTACAATGAGCAGTTCTTC
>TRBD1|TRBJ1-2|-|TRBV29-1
CSVEAWSRTGDNYGYTF
TGCAGCGTTGAAGCCTGGAGCCGGACAGGGGACAACTATGGCTACACCTTC
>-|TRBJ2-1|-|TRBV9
CASSVTGSSYNEQFF
TGTGCCAGCAGCGTAACGGGGAGCTCCTACAATGAGCAGTTCTTC
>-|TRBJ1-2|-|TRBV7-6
CASSLQGPYGYTF
TGTGCCAGCAGCTTACAGGGGCCCTATGGCTACACCTTC
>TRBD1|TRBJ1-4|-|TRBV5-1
CASSPGRGQNEKLFF
TGCGCCAGCAGCCCGGGGAGGGGGCAGAATGAAAAACTGTTTTTT
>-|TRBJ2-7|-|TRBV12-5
CASGSTYEQYF
TGTGCTAGTGGTTCAACCTACGAGCAGTACTTC
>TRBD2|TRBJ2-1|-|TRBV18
CASSVRTSGTNEQFF
TGTGCCAGCTCAGTTAGGACTAGCGGGACCAATGAGCAGTTCTTC
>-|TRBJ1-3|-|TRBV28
CASSRSSGNTIYF
TGTGCCAGCAGTAGGAGCTCTGGAAACACCATATATTTT
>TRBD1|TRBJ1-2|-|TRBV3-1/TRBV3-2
CASSTPGQGAGGYTF
TGTGCCAGCAGCACCCCGGGACAGGGGGCAGGCGGCTACACCTTC
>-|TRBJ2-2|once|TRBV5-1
CASSLATAPGELFF
TGCGCCAGCAGCTTGGCCACAGCGCCCGGGGAGCTGTTTTTT
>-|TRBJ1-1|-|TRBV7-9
CASSLAAFRNTEAFF
TGTGCCAGCAGCTTAGCTGCCTTTAGGAACACTGAAGCTTTCTTT
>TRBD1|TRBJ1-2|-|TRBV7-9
CASSHTKQGDYGYTF
TGTGCCAGCAGCCACACCAAACAGGGGGACTATGGCTACACCTTC
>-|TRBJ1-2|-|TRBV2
CASSGKGGGYTF
TGTGCCAGCAGTGGCAAGGGGGGTGGCTACACCTTC
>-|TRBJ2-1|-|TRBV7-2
CASSLGAVARSEQFF
TGTGCCAGCAGCTTAGGGGCAGTAGCCAGGAGTGAGCAGTTCTTC
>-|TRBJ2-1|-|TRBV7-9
CASRGGQSYNEQFF
TGTGCCAGCAGAGGAGGACAGTCCTACAATGAGCAGTTCTTC
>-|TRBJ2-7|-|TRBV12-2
CASRFPSPSYEQYF
TGTGCAAGTCGCTTTCCTAGCCCCAGCTACGAGCAGTACTTC
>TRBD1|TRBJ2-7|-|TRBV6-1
CASSEGQGLGPYEQYF
TGTGCCAGCAGTGAGGGACAGGGATTGGGGCCCTACGAGCAGTACTTC
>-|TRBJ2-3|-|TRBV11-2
CASSRRQGTSSTDTQYF
TGTGCCAGCAGCCGCAGACAAGGGACTTCTAGCACAGATACGCAGTATTTT
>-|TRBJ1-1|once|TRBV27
CASSPIMDPAEAFF
TGTGCCAGCAGTCCGATTATGGACCCGGCTGAAGCTTTCTTT
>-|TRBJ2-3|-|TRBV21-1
CASSTQGTDTQYF
TGTGCCAGCAGCACTCAGGGGACAGATACGCAGTATTTT
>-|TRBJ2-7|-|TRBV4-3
CASSQSTGISPSYEQYF
TGCGCCAGCAGCCAATCAACAGGGATCTCCCCATCCTACGAGCAGTACTTC
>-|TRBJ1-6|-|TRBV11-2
CASSLDAPKPLHF
TGTGCCAGCAGCTTAGACGCGCCCAAACCCCTCCACTTT
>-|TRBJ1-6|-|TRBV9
CASSPGPANSPLHF
TGTGCCAGCAGCCCGGGACCGGCAAATTCACCCCTCCACTTT
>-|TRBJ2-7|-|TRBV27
CASSFRGGREPYEQYF
TGTGCCAGCAGTTTTCGCGGCGGAAGGGAACCCTACGAGCAGTACTTC
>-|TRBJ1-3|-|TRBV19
CASSIGGSGNTIYF
TGTGCCAGTAGTATAGGAGGTTCTGGAAACACCATATATTTT
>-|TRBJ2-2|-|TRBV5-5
CASIGRLFGELFF
TGTGCCAGCATCGGTCGGTTGTTCGGGGAGCTGTTTTTT
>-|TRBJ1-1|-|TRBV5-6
CASSLNAEAFF
TGTGCCAGCAGCTTAAACGCTGAAGCTTTCTTT
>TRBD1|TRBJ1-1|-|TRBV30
CAWADRGGRKAFF
TGTGCCTGGGCAGACAGGGGTGGGCGAAAAGCTTTCTTT
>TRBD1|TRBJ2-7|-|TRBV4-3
CASSQELGDRGFPEQYF
TGCGCCAGCAGCCAAGAGCTGGGGGACAGGGGCTTTCCCGAGCAGTACTTC
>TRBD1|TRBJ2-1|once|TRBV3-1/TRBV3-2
CASSQDGQGAREQFF
TGTGCCAGCAGCCAAGATGGACAGGGGGCGCGGGAGCAGTTCTTC
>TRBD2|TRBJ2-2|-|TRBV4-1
CASSHETSGTNTGELFF
TGCGCCAGCAGCCACGAGACTAGCGGGACGAACACCGGGGAGCTGTTTTTT
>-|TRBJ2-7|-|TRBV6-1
CASSDVGLSLSYEQYF
TGTGCCAGCAGTGATGTGGGACTTTCTCTCTCCTACGAGCAGTACTTC
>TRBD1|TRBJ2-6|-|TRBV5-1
CASSLVEGAGANVLTF
TGCGCCAGCAGCTTGGTAGAGGGGGCAGGGGCCAACGTCCTGACTTTC
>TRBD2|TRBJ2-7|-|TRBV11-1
CASSRMGLGYEQYF
TGTGCCAGCAGCCGAATGGGACTAGGCTACGAGCAGTACTTC
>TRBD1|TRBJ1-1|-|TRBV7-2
CASSLAGQGFLSEAFF
TGTGCCAGCAGCTTAGCGGGACAGGGCTTCCTTTCTGAAGCTTTCTTT
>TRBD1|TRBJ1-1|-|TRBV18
CASSLAGTGTEAFF
TGTGCCAGCTCACTAGCCGGGACAGGAACTGAAGCTTTCTTT
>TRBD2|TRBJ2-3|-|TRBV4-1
CASSHLGLAADTQYF
TGCGCCAGCAGCCACCTGGGACTAGCAGCGGATACGCAGTATTTT
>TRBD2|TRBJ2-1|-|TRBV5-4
CASSEPGLAIDEQFF
TGTGCCAGCAGCGAGCCGGGACTAGCGATCGATGAGCAGTTCTTC
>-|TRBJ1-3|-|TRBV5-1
CASSLGDSGNTIYF
TGCGCCAGCAGCTTGGGGGACTCTGGAAACACCATATATTTT
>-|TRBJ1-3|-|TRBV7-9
CASSLAGNPGNTIYF
TGTGCCAGCAGCTTAGCGGGGAATCCTGGAAACACCATATATTTT
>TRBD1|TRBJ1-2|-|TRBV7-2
CASSPNSGTGHGYTF
TGTGCCAGCAGCCCTAACTCCGGGACAGGTCATGGCTACACCTTC
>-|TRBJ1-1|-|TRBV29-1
CSVNREGTEAFF
TGCAGCGTTAACAGGGAGGGCACTGAAGCTTTCTTT
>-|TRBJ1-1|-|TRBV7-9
CASSFLQEGGTEAFF
TGTGCCAGCAGCTTCTTACAGGAGGGCGGGACTGAAGCTTTCTTT
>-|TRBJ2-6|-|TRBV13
CASSSGLPGANVLTF
TGTGCCAGCAGCTCCGGACTCCCTGGGGCCAACGTCCTGACTTTC
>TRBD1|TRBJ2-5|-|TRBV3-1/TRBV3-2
CASSLGTGGTQYF
TGTGCCAGCAGCCTCGGGACAGGAGGGACCCAGTACTTC
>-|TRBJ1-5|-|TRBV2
CASSGTSNQPQHF
TGTGCCAGCAGCGGGACAAGCAATCAGCCCCAGCATTTT
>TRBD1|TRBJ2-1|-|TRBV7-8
CASSFTGGNEQFF
TGTGCCAGCAGCTTTACAGGGGGCAATGAGCAGTTCTTC